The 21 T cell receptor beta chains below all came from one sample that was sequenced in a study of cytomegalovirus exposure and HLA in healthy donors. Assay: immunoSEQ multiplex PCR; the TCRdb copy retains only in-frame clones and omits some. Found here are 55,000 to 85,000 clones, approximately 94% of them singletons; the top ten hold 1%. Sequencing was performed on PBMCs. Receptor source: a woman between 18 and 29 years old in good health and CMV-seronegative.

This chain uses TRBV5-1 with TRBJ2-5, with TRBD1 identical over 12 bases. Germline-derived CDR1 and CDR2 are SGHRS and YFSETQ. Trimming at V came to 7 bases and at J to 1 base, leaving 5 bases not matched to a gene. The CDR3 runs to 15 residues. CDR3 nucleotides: TGCGCCAGCGGGACAGGGGGCACCTCCCAAGAGACCCAGTACTTC. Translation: CASGTGGTSQETQYF.

The CDR3 coding sequence is TGTGCCAGCAGTTTAGGGTCGAGAGGAGGCTACACCTTC. Translating gives CASSLGSRGGYTF. This chain connects TRBV28 to TRBJ1-2, with no clear D. The CDR3 extends over 13 amino acids. Trimming removed 2 bases at V and 8 bases at J, with 12 bases between. The germline gives CDR1 MDHEN, CDR2 SYDVKM.

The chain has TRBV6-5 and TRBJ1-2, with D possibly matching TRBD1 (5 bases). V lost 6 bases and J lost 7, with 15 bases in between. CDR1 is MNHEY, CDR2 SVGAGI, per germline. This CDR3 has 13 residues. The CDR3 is CASSQRTGIGYTF. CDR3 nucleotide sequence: TGTGCCAGCAGCCAAAGAACAGGCATTGGCTACACCTTC.

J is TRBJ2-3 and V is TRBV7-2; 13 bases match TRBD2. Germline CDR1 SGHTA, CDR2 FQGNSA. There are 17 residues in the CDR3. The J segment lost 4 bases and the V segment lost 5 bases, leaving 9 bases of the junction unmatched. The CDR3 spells CASSHPTSGGASDTQYF. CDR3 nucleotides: TGTGCCAGCAGCCACCCTACTAGCGGGGGGGCGTCAGATACGCAGTATTTT.

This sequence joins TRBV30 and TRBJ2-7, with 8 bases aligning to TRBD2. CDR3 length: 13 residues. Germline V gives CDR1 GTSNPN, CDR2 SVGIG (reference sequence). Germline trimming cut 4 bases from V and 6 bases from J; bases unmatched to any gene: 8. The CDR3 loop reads CAWTRGGLSEQYF. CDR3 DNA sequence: TGTGCCTGGACCCGGGGGGGATTGAGCGAGCAGTACTTC.

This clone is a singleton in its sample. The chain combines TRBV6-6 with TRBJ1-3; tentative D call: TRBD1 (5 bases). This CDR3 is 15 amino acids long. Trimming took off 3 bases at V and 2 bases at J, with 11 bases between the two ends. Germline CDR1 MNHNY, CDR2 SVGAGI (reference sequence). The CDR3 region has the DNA TGTGCCAGCAGTTATGTGGGGCACCCTGGAAACACCATATATTTT. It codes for CASSYVGHPGNTIYF.

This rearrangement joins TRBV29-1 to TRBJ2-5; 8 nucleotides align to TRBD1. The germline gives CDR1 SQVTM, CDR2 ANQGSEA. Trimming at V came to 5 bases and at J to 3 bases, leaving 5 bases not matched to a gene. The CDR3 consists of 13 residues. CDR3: CSVLGQGEETQYF. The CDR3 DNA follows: TGCAGCGTTTTAGGACAGGGAGAAGAGACCCAGTACTTC.

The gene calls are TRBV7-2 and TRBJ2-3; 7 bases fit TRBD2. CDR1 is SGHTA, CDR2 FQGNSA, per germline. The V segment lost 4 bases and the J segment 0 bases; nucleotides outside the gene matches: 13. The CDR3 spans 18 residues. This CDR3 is CASSWIDFSGSSTDTQYF. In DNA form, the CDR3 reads TGTGCCAGCAGCTGGATCGACTTTAGCGGGTCGAGCACAGATACGCAGTATTTT.

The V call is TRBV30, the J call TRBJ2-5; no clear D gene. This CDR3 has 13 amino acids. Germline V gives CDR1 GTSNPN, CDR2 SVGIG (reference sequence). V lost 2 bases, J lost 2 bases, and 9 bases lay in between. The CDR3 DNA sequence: TGTGCCTGGAGTTCACAGCCACAAGAGACCCAGTACTTC. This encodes CAWSSQPQETQYF.

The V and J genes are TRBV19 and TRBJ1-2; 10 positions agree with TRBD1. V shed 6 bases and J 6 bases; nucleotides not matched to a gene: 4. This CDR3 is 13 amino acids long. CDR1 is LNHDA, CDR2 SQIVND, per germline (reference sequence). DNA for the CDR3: TGTGCCAGTAGCCGACAGGGGGCAAATGGCTACACCTTC. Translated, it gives CASSRQGANGYTF.

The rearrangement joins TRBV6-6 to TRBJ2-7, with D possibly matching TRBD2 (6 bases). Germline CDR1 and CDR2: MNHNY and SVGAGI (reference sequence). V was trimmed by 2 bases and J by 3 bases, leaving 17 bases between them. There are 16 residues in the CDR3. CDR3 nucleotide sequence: TGTGCCAGCAGTTACCTAACTACCCAGGGAGGCTACGAGCAGTACTTC. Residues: CASSYLTTQGGYEQYF.

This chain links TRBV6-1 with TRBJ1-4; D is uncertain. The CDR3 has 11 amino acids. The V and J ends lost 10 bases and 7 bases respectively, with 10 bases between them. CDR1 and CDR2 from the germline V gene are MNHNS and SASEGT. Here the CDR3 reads CAMRVAEKLFF. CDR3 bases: TGTGCCATGAGGGTAGCTGAAAAACTGTTTTTT.

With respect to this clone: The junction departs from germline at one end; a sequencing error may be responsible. Here the CDR3 DNA reads TGTGCTAGCAGCTTTGGGACTAGCTCTGAGCAGTTCTTC. Translating it yields CASSFGTSSEQFF. This chain joins TRBV7-7 and TRBJ2-1; 9 positions agree with TRBD2. Germline CDR1 SSHAT, CDR2 FNYEAQ (reference sequence). The CDR3 is made up of 13 amino acids. The full variable domain, completed using reference TRBV7-7 and TRBJ2-1, is GAGVSQSPRYKVTKRGQDVTLRCDPISSHATLYWYQQALGQGPEFLTYFNYEAQPDKSGLPSDRFSAERPEGSISTLTIQRTEQRDSAMYRCASSFGTSSEQFFGPGTRLTVL.

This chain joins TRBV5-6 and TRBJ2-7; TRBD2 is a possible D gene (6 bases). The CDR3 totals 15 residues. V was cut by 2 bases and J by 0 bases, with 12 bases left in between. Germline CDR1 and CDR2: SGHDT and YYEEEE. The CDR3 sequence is CASSFGGRTSYEQYF. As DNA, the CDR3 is TGTGCCAGCAGCTTTGGGGGGAGAACCTCCTACGAGCAGTACTTC.

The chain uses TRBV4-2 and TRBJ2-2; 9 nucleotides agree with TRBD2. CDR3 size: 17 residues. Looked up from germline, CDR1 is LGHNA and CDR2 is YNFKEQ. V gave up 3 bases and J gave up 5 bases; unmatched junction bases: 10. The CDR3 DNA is TGTGCCAGCAGCCAGGGCGACTTTGCGGGAGGGACCGGGGAGCTGTTTTTT. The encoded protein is CASSQGDFAGGTGELFF.

This CDR3 is CASSQDSEREYHQETQYF. DNA of the CDR3: TGCGCCAGCAGCCAAGATTCGGAGCGGGAGTACCACCAAGAGACCCAGTACTTC. The genes are TRBV4-1 and TRBJ2-5, with 8 nucleotides matching TRBD2. This CDR3 comprises 18 residues. Germline lookup yields CDR1 MGHRA and CDR2 YSYEKL. After removal of 0 bases from V and 0 bases from J, the junction contained 9 bases not matched to a gene.

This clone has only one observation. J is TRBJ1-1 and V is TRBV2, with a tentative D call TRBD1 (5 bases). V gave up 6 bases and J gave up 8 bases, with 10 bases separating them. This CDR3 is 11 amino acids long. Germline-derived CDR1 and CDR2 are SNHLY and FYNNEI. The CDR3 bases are TGTGCCAGCAGCCCCCAGGGAGAAGCTTTCTTT. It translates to CASSPQGEAFF.

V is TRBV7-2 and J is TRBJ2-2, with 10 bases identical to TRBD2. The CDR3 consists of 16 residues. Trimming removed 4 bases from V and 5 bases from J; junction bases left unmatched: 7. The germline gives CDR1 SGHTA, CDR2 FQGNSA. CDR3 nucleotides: TGTGCCAGCAGCTCAAGCGGGGGGGCCTATACCGGGGAGCTGTTTTTT. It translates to CASSSSGGAYTGELFF.

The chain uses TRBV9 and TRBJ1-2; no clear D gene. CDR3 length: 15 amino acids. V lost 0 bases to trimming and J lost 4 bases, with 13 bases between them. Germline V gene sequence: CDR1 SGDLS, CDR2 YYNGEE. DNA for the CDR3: TGTGCCAGCAGCGTAGATACGGGGAAAGGCTATGGCTACACCTTC. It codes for CASSVDTGKGYGYTF.

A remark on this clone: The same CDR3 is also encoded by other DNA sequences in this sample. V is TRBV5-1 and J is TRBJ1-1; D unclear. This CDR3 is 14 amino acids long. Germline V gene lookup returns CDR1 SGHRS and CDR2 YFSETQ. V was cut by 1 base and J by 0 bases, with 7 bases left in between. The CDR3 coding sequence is TGCGCCAGCAGCTTGAGCGGGATGAACACTGAAGCTTTCTTT. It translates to CASSLSGMNTEAFF.

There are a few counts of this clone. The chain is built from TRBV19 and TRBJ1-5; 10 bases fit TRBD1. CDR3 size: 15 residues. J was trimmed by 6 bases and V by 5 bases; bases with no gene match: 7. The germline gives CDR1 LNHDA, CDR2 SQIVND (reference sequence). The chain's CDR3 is CASSSGTGDVQPQHF. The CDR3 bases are TGTGCCAGTAGTTCCGGGACAGGGGACGTTCAGCCCCAGCATTTT.